Listed below are T cell receptor beta chains from one sample, sequenced in a study of T cell repertoires in cytomegalovirus infection. TCRdb passed the reads through MiXCR, listing each CDR3 protein once. The repertoire holds about 770,000 distinct CDR3 sequences, with 25% to 35% as singletons. Their specific antigens are unknown. The source material was cultured CD8+ T cells from PBMCs, sampled from culture after CMV antigen stimulation. The origin of the receptors is a human donor in good health (CMV status not recorded). Some clones in this sample may be carry-over from other donors' samples. Each CDR3 is given with its conserved first and last residue. A D gene is named only where the DNA matches it firmly. Expanded clones are given a class, and other clones once, few, many or no size at all.

D gene: -
CDR3 length: 15
V gene: TRBV27
clone size: -
J gene: TRBJ1-1
CDR3 protein: CASSLSPTWNTEAFF
CDR3 DNA: TGTGCCAGCAGTTTATCGCCCACCTGGAACACTGAAGCTTTCTTT

D gene: -
CDR3 length: 13
V gene: TRBV27
clone size: few
J gene: TRBJ1-1
CDR3 protein: CASYPVGDTEAFF
CDR3 DNA: TGTGCCAGCTACCCCGTGGGGGACACTGAAGCTTTCTTT

D gene: -
CDR3 length: 16
V gene: TRBV10-3
clone size: -
J gene: TRBJ2-5
CDR3 protein: CAISEWGHGLAETQYF
CDR3 DNA: TGTGCCATCAGTGAGTGGGGCCATGGGCTAGCGGAGACCCAGTACTTC

D gene: -
CDR3 length: 12
V gene: TRBV12-3/TRBV12-4
clone size: -
J gene: TRBJ2-1
CDR3 protein: CASSWALNEQFF
CDR3 DNA: TGTGCCAGCAGTTGGGCCCTAAATGAGCAGTTCTTC

D gene: -
CDR3 length: 12
V gene: TRBV6-1
clone size: -
J gene: TRBJ2-1
CDR3 protein: CASSQSWDEQFF
CDR3 DNA: TGTGCCAGCAGCCAGAGTTGGGATGAGCAGTTCTTC

D gene: TRBD2
CDR3 length: 16
V gene: TRBV27
clone size: -
J gene: TRBJ2-5
CDR3 protein: CASSHLAGTSEETQYF
CDR3 DNA: TGTGCCAGCAGTCACCTTGCCGGGACTAGCGAGGAGACCCAGTACTTC

D gene: -
CDR3 length: 15
V gene: TRBV2
clone size: -
J gene: TRBJ1-2
CDR3 protein: CASSESPGDFYGYTF
CDR3 DNA: TGTGCCAGCAGTGAGTCACCGGGGGACTTCTATGGCTACACCTTC

D gene: TRBD1
CDR3 length: 16
V gene: TRBV20-1
clone size: -
J gene: TRBJ1-6
CDR3 protein: CSAREPWTGWNSPLHF
CDR3 DNA: TGCAGTGCTAGAGAACCATGGACAGGGTGGAATTCACCCCTCCACTTT

D gene: TRBD1
CDR3 length: 16
V gene: TRBV14
clone size: few
J gene: TRBJ2-7
CDR3 protein: CASSLSGTGGNYEQYF
CDR3 DNA: TGTGCCAGCAGCCTCTCCGGGACAGGGGGTAACTACGAGCAGTACTTC

D gene: -
CDR3 length: 15
V gene: TRBV9
clone size: few
J gene: TRBJ1-5
CDR3 protein: CASSPTAGSNQPQHF
CDR3 DNA: TGTGCCAGCAGCCCGACAGCCGGGAGCAATCAGCCCCAGCATTTT

D gene: -
CDR3 length: 13
V gene: TRBV28
clone size: once
J gene: TRBJ1-5
CDR3 protein: CASRPYTNQPQHF
CDR3 DNA: TGTGCCAGCAGACCATACACGAATCAGCCCCAGCATTTT

D gene: -
CDR3 length: 13
V gene: TRBV7-9
clone size: once
J gene: TRBJ1-2
CDR3 protein: CASSLSIGHGYTF
CDR3 DNA: TGTGCCAGCAGCCTCTCGATAGGACATGGCTACACCTTC

D gene: -
CDR3 length: 12
V gene: TRBV7-2
clone size: many
J gene: TRBJ2-2
CDR3 protein: CASSPSTGELFF
CDR3 DNA: TGTGCCAGCAGCCCGTCCACCGGGGAGCTGTTTTTT

D gene: -
CDR3 length: 15
V gene: TRBV7-9
clone size: -
J gene: TRBJ1-2
CDR3 protein: CASSLVRREGYGYTF
CDR3 DNA: TGTGCCAGCAGCTTAGTACGGAGGGAGGGCTATGGCTACACCTTC

D gene: TRBD1
CDR3 length: 13
V gene: TRBV29-1
clone size: -
J gene: TRBJ1-1
CDR3 protein: CSTPGQGAVEAFF
CDR3 DNA: TGCAGCACTCCGGGACAGGGGGCGGTTGAAGCTTTCTTT

D gene: -
CDR3 length: 11
V gene: TRBV6-2/TRBV6-3
clone size: many
J gene: TRBJ2-3
CDR3 protein: CASATTDTQYF
CDR3 DNA: TGTGCCAGCGCCACTACAGATACGCAGTATTTT

D gene: -
CDR3 length: 15
V gene: TRBV10-3
clone size: few
J gene: TRBJ2-6
CDR3 protein: CAIRRTDSGANVLTF
CDR3 DNA: TGTGCCATCAGAAGAACGGACTCTGGGGCCAACGTCCTGACTTTC

D gene: -
CDR3 length: 10
V gene: TRBV12-3/TRBV12-4
clone size: -
J gene: TRBJ1-3
CDR3 protein: CASSLGTIYF
CDR3 DNA: TGTGCCAGCAGTTTAGGCACCATATATTTT

D gene: -
CDR3 length: 16
V gene: TRBV4-3
clone size: -
J gene: TRBJ2-5
CDR3 protein: CASSPGRRTSQETQYF
CDR3 DNA: TGCGCCAGCAGCCCAGGGAGGCGAACCTCACAAGAGACCCAGTACTTC

D gene: -
CDR3 length: 15
V gene: TRBV2
clone size: -
J gene: TRBJ2-5
CDR3 protein: CASSEWTNSQETQYF
CDR3 DNA: TGTGCCAGCAGTGAATGGACTAATTCACAAGAGACCCAGTACTTC

D gene: -
CDR3 length: 12
V gene: TRBV10-1
clone size: -
J gene: TRBJ1-3
CDR3 protein: CASTDEGNTIYF
CDR3 DNA: TGCGCCAGCACAGACGAAGGAAACACCATATATTTT

D gene: TRBD2
CDR3 length: 17
V gene: TRBV4-1
clone size: -
J gene: TRBJ2-1
CDR3 protein: CASSQGLAGGNNHEQFF
CDR3 DNA: TGCGCCAGCAGCCAGGGACTAGCGGGGGGCAACAATCATGAGCAGTTCTTC

D gene: -
CDR3 length: 16
V gene: TRBV5-8
clone size: many
J gene: TRBJ1-1
CDR3 protein: CASSHRQSRKNTEAFF
CDR3 DNA: TGTGCCAGCAGCCATCGACAGTCGCGGAAGAACACTGAAGCTTTCTTT

D gene: -
CDR3 length: 12
V gene: TRBV10-3
clone size: few
J gene: TRBJ2-2
CDR3 protein: CAIMGETGELFF
CDR3 DNA: TGTGCCATCATGGGGGAAACCGGGGAGCTGTTTTTT